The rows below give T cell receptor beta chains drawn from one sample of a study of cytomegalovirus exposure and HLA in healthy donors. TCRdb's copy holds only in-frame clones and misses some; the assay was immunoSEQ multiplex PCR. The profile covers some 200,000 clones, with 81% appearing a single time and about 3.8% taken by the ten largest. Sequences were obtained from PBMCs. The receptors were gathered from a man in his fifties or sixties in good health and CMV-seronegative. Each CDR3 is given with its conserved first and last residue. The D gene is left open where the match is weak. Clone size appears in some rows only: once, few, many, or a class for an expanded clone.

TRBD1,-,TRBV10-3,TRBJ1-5,TGTGCCATCAGTGCCGACAGGGAACAGCCCCAGCATTTT,CAISADREQPQHF
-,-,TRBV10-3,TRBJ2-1,TGTGCCATCAGTGAGTTAGGACAGAATGAGCAGTTCTTC,CAISELGQNEQFF
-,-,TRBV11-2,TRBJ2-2,TGTGCCAGCAGCTTAGCGGTTCCAAGGGAGCTGTTTTTT,CASSLAVPRELFF
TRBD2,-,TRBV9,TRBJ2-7,TGTGCCAGCAGCCCCTGGACTAGCGGGGGGATGGAGCAGTACTTC,CASSPWTSGGMEQYF
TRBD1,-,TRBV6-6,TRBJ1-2,TGTGCCAGTTGGGACAGGGGGCGTGGCTACACCTTC,CASWDRGRGYTF
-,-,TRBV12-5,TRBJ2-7,TGTGCTAGTGGTTTGGCCCCCGCCTACGAGCAGTACTTC,CASGLAPAYEQYF
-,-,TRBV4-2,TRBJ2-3,TGTGCCAGCAGCCAACTTTCGAGGGGGTTCACAGATACGCAGTATTTT,CASSQLSRGFTDTQYF
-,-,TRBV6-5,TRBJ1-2,TGTGCCAGCAGTGAAATCGCATTGGGCGGCTACACCTTC,CASSEIALGGYTF
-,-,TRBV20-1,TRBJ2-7,TGCAGTGCTGGGGAGCCAGACGAGCAGTACTTC,CSAGEPDEQYF
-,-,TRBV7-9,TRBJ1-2,TGTGCCAGCACCCCTTCCCCTAGCCGAGGCTACACCTTC,CASTPSPSRGYTF
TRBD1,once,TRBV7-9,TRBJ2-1,TGTTCCAGCAGCCTCGGGACAGTAAGTGAGCAGTTCTTC,CSSSLGTVSEQFF
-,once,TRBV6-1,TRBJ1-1,TGTGCCAGCAGTGCCTCGGACAGCAACACTGAAGCTTTCTTT,CASSASDSNTEAFF
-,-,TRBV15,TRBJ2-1,TGTGCCACCAGCAGAGATTGGGCCAGCTCCTACAATGAGCAGTTCTTC,CATSRDWASSYNEQFF
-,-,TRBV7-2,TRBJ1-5,TGTGCCAGCAGCTTAGAGGGGAGGGGCCAGCCCCAGCATTTT,CASSLEGRGQPQHF
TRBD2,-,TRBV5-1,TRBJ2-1,TGCGCCAGCAGCTTGAGGGCCAGCGGGGGTGGGAATGAGCAGTTCTTC,CASSLRASGGGNEQFF
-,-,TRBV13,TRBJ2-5,TGTGCCAGCAGCGGAGGGGAGACCCAGTACTTC,CASSGGETQYF
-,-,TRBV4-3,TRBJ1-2,TGCGCCAGCAGCCAAGATAGCCAGGGGCGGGGGGGCTACACCTTC,CASSQDSQGRGGYTF
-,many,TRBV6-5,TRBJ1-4,TGTGCCAGCAGTTACGCCGGACAAGGGGAAAAACTGTTTTTT,CASSYAGQGEKLFF
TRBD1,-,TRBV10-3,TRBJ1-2,TGTGCCATCAGCTACAGGGGTGGATATGGCTACACCTTC,CAISYRGGYGYTF
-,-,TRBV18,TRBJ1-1,TGTGCCAGCTCAGGAGAGATGAACACTGAAGCTTTCTTT,CASSGEMNTEAFF
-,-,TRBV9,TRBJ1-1,TGTGCCAGCAGCATCCGAGGGAACACTGAAGCTTTCTTT,CASSIRGNTEAFF